These 20 T cell receptor beta chains were all obtained from the same sample, sequenced in a study of blood T cell repertoires in COVID-19. Clones were read by immunoSEQ multiplex PCR, and TCRdb kept only the in-frame ones, dropping some. The data show approximately 230,000 clones, nearly 90% seen once. What was sequenced was peripheral blood. The receptors originated from a young man with active or convalescent COVID-19.

A single count supports this clone. The J gene is TRBJ1-4, the V gene TRBV7-8; the match to TRBD1 covers 7 bases. V lost 1 base, J lost 8 bases, and 4 bases stayed unmatched. The CDR3 is made up of 14 amino acids. CDR1 and CDR2 from the germline V gene are SGHVS and FQNEAQ. The CDR3 spells CASSLVRGDEKLFF. In DNA, the CDR3 is TGTGCCAGCAGCTTAGTCAGGGGGGACGAAAAACTGTTTTTT.

This chain links TRBV7-9 with TRBJ2-1; 7 bases align to TRBD1. This CDR3 contains 19 residues. J gave up 0 bases and V 5 bases, and 16 bases lay outside the gene matches. From germline, CDR1 is SEHNR and CDR2 FQNEAQ (reference sequence). This chain's CDR3 is CASSRFQGDGMSSYNEQFF. Here the CDR3 DNA reads TGTGCCAGCAGCAGGTTTCAGGGGGACGGAATGAGCTCCTACAATGAGCAGTTCTTC.

V gene TRBV3-1 (or the pseudogene TRBV3-2) combines with J gene TRBJ2-2, with unresolved D. This CDR3 has 16 amino acids. Per the germline V gene, CDR1 is LGHDT and CDR2 is YNNKEL (reference sequence). Trimming took 0 bases from V and 1 from J, leaving 9 bases between them. CDR3 protein: CASSQEAGRNTGELFF. In DNA, the CDR3 is TGTGCCAGCAGCCAAGAGGCAGGAAGGAACACCGGGGAGCTGTTTTTT.

The rearrangement links TRBV19 to TRBJ2-5; TRBD2 matches at 9 bases. The CDR3 length is 14 residues. Losses at the gene ends were 10 bases for V and 2 bases for J; bases not matched to a gene: 8. Germline assignment: CDR1 LNHDA and CDR2 SQIVND (reference sequence). The CDR3 region is CATRGGAAQETQYF. The CDR3 bases are TGTGCCACTCGCGGGGGGGCCGCGCAAGAGACCCAGTACTTC.

The chain has TRBV7-2 and TRBJ1-2; perhaps TRBD1 as D (5 bases). CDR1 is SGHTA, CDR2 FQGNSA, per germline. Trimming removed 4 bases from V and 8 bases from J, with 23 bases in between. The CDR3 extends over 16 amino acids. The DNA for the CDR3 is TGTGCCAGCAGCTCGCTAAACACCAGGGTTGGAGAAGGCTACACCTTC. Residues: CASSSLNTRVGEGYTF.

Only a few counts were recorded for this clone. Its ends do not fully match the called genes, so a read error is possible. The genes are TRBV7-3 and TRBJ1-1, with 7 positions matching TRBD1. CDR1 is SGHTA, CDR2 FQGTGA, per germline. The CDR3 is 13 amino acids. The CDR3 region has the DNA TGTGCCAGCAGCGAGACAGGGAACGCTGAAGCTTTCTTT. This sequence encodes CASSETGNAEAFF.

The V gene is TRBV28, the J gene TRBJ1-3; D uncertain. Deletions cut 4 bases from V and 0 bases from J, with 7 bases between. The CDR3 covers 14 residues. Germline CDR1 reads MDHEN; CDR2 reads SYDVKM. The CDR3 DNA reads as TGTGCCAGCAGTTCCCACATCTCTGGAAACACCATATATTTT. Its protein product is CASSSHISGNTIYF. The complete variable domain, with remaining parts taken from reference TRBV28 and TRBJ1-3, reads DVKVTQSSRYLVKRTGEKVFLECVQDMDHENMFWYRQDPGLGLRLIYFSYDVKMKEKGDIPEGYSVSREKKERFSLILESASTNQTSMYLCASSSHISGNTIYFGEGSWLTVV.

J is TRBJ2-7 and V is TRBV28, with D perhaps TRBD2 (5 bases). Germline CDR1 is MDHEN and CDR2 is SYDVKM. V was cut by 2 bases and J by 0 bases, with 8 bases left in between. The CDR3 totals 14 residues. The CDR3 sequence: CASSLAGRSYEQYF. The CDR3 region has the DNA TGTGCCAGCAGTTTAGCGGGCCGCTCCTACGAGCAGTACTTC.

The genes are TRBV11-2 and TRBJ1-2; possible D gene TRBD1, 5 bases. The CDR3 has 14 residues. Germline-derived CDR1 and CDR2 are SGHAT and FQNNGV. V lost 2 bases and J lost 6, with 13 bases in between. This chain's CDR3 is CASSLLGRADGYTF. The DNA of the CDR3 is TGTGCCAGCAGCTTACTAGGCAGGGCAGATGGCTACACCTTC.

The rearrangement links TRBV10-3 to TRBJ1-1; 8 bases agree with TRBD1. Germline V gene data show CDR1 as ENHRY and CDR2 as SYGVKD. Trimming cost V 11 bases and J 1 base; bases outside gene matches: 9. The CDR3 totals 14 residues. In DNA form, the CDR3 reads TGTGCCTTTAGGACAGGGCTGGAGAACACTGAAGCTTTCTTT. Protein product: CAFRTGLENTEAFF.

This sequence joins TRBV9 and TRBJ2-1, with 11 bases that match TRBD2. In germline, CDR1 is SGDLS, CDR2 YYNGEE. CDR3 length: 16 residues. Germline trimming cut 4 bases from V and 7 bases from J; bases unmatched to any gene: 10. This CDR3 is CASSPLAGGPGNEQFF. CDR3 in DNA: TGTGCCAGCAGCCCGTTAGCGGGAGGGCCGGGTAATGAGCAGTTCTTC.

A few counts support this clone. The chain has TRBV18 and TRBJ1-1; 7 bases match TRBD1. V lost 11 bases and J lost 1; bases outside the gene matches: 7. Looked up from germline, CDR1 is KGHSH and CDR2 is LQKENI. The CDR3 spans 13 residues. The CDR3 nucleotides read TGTGCCGTGCCGGGGGACAGGAACACTGAAGCTTTCTTT. Translated, it gives CAVPGDRNTEAFF.

The gene calls are TRBV6-2 or TRBV6-3 and TRBJ2-7; 10 nucleotides match TRBD2. This CDR3 comprises 13 residues. With V trimmed by 5 bases and J by 8 bases, 6 bases remained unmatched. CDR1 MNHEY and CDR2 SVGEGT come from the germline V gene. This CDR3 reads CASSARLAGQQYF. The CDR3 DNA follows: TGTGCCAGCAGTGCGAGACTAGCGGGCCAGCAGTACTTC.

This clone was seen a handful of times. The chain recombines TRBV11-3 with TRBJ1-5; D gene uncertain. The germline gives CDR1 SGHNT, CDR2 YENEEA. The V and J ends lost 1 base and 0 bases respectively, with 10 bases between them. The CDR3 covers 16 residues. The CDR3 protein is CASSLARQDSNQPQHF. In nucleotides, the CDR3 is TGTGCCAGCAGCTTAGCACGCCAGGATAGCAATCAGCCCCAGCATTTT.

The chain is built from TRBV7-3 and TRBJ1-2, with D perhaps matching TRBD1 (5 bases). Germline V gives CDR1 SGHTA, CDR2 FQGTGA. V lost 0 bases to trimming and J lost 7 bases, with 9 bases between them. The CDR3 runs to 13 residues. The CDR3 spells CASSLTGDSGYTF. CDR3 DNA: TGTGCCAGCAGCTTAACGGGGGACTCTGGCTACACCTTC. The entire variable domain, with the rest obtained from reference TRBV7-3 and TRBJ1-2, is as follows: GAGVSQTPSNKVTEKGKYVELRCDPISGHTALYWYRQSLGQGPEFLIYFQGTGAADDSGLPNDRFFAVRPEGSVSTLKIQRTERGDSAVYLCASSLTGDSGYTFGSGTRLTVV.

This clone was found once. The chain links TRBV5-1 to TRBJ2-7, with 10 nucleotides matching TRBD1. Looked up from germline, CDR1 is SGHRS and CDR2 is YFSETQ. The CDR3 is made up of 16 amino acids. Losses at the gene ends were 1 base for V and 5 bases for J; bases not matched to a gene: 9. DNA for the CDR3: TGCGCCAGCAGCTTGCCCCTCTCCGGGACAGGGGACGAGCAGTACTTC. Protein sequence: CASSLPLSGTGDEQYF.

This chain uses TRBV18 with TRBJ1-5, with D uncertain. This CDR3 spans 15 amino acids. V was shortened by 2 bases and J by 2 bases, with 10 bases between the two germline ends. CDR1 is KGHSH and CDR2 is LQKENI in the germline V gene. CDR3 in DNA: TGTGCCAGCTCACCAGATCGGCGGGGCAATCAGCCCCAGCATTTT. Protein: CASSPDRRGNQPQHF.

The V call is TRBV29-1, the J call TRBJ2-5, with a weak D call TRBD1 (6 bases). V shed 7 bases and J shed 4 bases, with 19 bases lying between them. The CDR3 consists of 14 residues. CDR1 is SQVTM, CDR2 ANQGSEA, per germline. The DNA for the CDR3 is TGCAGCGCCCCCGGGCGGCAGGGGATAGAGACCCAGTACTTC. Protein: CSAPGRQGIETQYF.

The V and J genes are TRBV4-3 and TRBJ2-6, with D possibly matching TRBD1 (6 bases). Trimming took off 3 bases at V and 4 bases at J, with 19 bases between the two ends. From germline, CDR1 is LGHNA and CDR2 YSLEER. The CDR3 loop spans 18 amino acids. The CDR3 loop reads CASSQVNEQGTGANVLTF. CDR3 coding DNA: TGCGCCAGCAGCCAGGTCAATGAACAGGGCACCGGGGCCAACGTCCTGACTTTC.

This clone was observed a handful of times. The chain employs TRBV6-2 or TRBV6-3 and TRBJ1-5; 8 bases line up with TRBD1. The CDR3 runs 15 residues. The junction had 5 bases not matched to a gene; V was cut back by 2 bases and J by 5 bases. Germline assignment: CDR1 MNHEY and CDR2 SVGEGT. CDR3: CASSYPNRGDQPQHF. The CDR3 DNA reads as TGTGCCAGCAGTTACCCTAACAGGGGGGATCAGCCCCAGCATTTT.